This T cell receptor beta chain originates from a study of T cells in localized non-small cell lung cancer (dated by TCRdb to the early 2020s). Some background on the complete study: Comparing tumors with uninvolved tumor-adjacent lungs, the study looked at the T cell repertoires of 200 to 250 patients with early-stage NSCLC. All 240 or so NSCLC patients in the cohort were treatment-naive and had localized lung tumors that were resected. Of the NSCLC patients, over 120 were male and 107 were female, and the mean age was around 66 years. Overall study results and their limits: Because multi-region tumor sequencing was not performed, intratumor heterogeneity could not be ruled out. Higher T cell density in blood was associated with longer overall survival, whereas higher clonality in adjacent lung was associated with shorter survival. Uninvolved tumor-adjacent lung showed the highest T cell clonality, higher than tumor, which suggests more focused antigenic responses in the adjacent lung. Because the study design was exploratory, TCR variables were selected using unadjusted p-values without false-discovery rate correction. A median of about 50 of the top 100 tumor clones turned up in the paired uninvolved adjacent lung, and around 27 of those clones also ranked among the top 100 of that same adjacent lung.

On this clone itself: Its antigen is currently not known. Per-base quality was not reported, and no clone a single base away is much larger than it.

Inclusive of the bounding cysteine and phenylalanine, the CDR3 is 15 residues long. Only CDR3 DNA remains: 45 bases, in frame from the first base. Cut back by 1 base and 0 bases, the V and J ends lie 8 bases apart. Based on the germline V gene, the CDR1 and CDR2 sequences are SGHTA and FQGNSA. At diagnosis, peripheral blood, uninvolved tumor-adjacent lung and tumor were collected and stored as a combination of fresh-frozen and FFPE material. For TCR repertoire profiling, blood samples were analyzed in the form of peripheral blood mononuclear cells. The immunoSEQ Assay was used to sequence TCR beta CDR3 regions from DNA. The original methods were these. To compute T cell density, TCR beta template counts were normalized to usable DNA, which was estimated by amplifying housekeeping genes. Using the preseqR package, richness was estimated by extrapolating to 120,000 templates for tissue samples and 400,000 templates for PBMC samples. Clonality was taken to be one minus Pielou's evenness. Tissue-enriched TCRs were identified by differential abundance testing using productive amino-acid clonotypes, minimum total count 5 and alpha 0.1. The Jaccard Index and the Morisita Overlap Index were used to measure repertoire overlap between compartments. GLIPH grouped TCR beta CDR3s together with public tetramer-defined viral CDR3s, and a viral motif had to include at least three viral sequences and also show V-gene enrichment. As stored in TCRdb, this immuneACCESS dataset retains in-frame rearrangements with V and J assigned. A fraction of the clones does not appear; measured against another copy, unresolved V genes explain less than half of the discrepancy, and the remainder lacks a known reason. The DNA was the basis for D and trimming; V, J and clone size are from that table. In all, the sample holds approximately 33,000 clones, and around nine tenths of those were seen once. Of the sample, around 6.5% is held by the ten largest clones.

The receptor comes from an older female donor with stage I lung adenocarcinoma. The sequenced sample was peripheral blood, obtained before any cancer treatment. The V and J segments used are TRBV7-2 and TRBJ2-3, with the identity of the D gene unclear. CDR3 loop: CASSLGVPSTDTQYF. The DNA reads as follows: TGTGCCAGCAGCTTAGGGGTGCCCAGCACAGATACGCAGTATTTT. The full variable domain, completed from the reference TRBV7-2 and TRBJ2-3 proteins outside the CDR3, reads GAGVSQSPSNKVTEKGKDVELRCDPISGHTALYWYRQSLGQGLEFLIYFQGNSAPDKSGLPSDRFSAERTGGSVSTLTIQRTQQEDSAVYLCASSLGVPSTDTQYFGPGTRLTVL.